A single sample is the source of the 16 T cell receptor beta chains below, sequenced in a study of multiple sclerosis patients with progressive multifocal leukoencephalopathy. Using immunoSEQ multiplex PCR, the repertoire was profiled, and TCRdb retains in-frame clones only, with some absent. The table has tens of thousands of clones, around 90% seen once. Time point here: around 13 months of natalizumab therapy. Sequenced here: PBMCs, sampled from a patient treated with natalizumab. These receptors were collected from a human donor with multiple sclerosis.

Written as DNA, the CDR3 is TGTGCCAGCAGACCCACAGGGGCGACCGGGGAGCTGTTTTTT. This translates into CASRPTGATGELFF. The gene calls are TRBV7-8 and TRBJ2-2; 7 bases are shared with TRBD1. CDR1 is SGHVS, CDR2 FQNEAQ, per germline. The CDR3 is 14 amino acids. V shed 6 bases and J 5 bases; nucleotides not matched to a gene: 6.

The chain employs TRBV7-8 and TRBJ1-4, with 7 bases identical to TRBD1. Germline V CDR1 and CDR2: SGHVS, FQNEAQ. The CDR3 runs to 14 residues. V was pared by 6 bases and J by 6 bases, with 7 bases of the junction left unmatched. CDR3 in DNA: TGTGCCAGCAGGACAGGGCCGAGCGATGAAAAACTGTTTTTT. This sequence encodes CASRTGPSDEKLFF.

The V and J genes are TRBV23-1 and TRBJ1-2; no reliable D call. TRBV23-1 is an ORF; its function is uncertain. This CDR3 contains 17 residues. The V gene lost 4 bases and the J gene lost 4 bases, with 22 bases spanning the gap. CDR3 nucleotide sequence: TGCGCCAGCAGTCGGTTGAGGTTACGCAGAAAGACCTATGGCTACACCTTC. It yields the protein CASSRLRLRRKTYGYTF.

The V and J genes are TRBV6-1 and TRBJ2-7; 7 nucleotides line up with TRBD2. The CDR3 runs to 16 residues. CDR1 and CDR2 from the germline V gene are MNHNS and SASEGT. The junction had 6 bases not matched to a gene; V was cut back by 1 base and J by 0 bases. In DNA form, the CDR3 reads TGTGCCAGCAGTGAAGAATGGGGAGGGAGCTCCTACGAGCAGTACTTC. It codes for CASSEEWGGSSYEQYF.

The CDR3 coding sequence is TGTGCCAGCAGCCAAGATGTCGGGCGAAACTACAATGAGCAGTTCTTC. This sequence encodes CASSQDVGRNYNEQFF. The J gene is TRBJ2-1, the V gene TRBV14; D gene uncertain. V was clipped by 0 bases and J by 3 bases, with 12 bases between them. This CDR3 contains 16 residues. Per germline, CDR1 SGHDN and CDR2 FVKESK.

The CDR3 region is CASSSLRIDSDDEQFF. The CDR3 DNA reads TGTGCCAGCAGTTCCCTCAGGATCGACAGTGACGATGAGCAGTTCTTC. The rearrangement links TRBV6-5 to TRBJ2-1; perhaps TRBD1 as D (5 bases). The germline V and J ends were trimmed by 4 bases and 8 bases, with 21 bases remaining between them. This CDR3 has 16 amino acids. Germline lookup yields CDR1 MNHEY and CDR2 SVGAGI.

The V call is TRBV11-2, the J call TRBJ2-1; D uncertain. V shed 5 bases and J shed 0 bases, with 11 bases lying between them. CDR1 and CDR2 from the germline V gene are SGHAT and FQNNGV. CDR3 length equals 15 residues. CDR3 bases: TGTGCCAGCAGCCTCTTACAGAGCTCCTACAATGAGCAGTTCTTC. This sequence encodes CASSLLQSSYNEQFF.

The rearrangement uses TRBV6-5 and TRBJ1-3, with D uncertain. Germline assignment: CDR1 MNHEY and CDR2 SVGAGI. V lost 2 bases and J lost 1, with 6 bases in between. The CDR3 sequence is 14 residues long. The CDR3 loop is CASSYGESGNTIYF. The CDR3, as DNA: TGTGCCAGCAGTTACGGTGAATCTGGAAACACCATATATTTT.

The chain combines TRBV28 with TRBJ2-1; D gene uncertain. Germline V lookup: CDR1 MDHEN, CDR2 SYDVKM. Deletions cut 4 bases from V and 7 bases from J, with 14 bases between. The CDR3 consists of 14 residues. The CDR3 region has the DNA TGTGCCAGCAGTTATCCCCGGCAGGTGAATGAGCAGTTCTTC. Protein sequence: CASSYPRQVNEQFF.

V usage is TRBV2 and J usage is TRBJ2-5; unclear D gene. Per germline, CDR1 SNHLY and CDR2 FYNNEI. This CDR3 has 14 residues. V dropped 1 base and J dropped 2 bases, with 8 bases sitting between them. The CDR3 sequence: CASSEGHRQETQYF. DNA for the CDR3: TGTGCCAGCAGTGAAGGACACCGACAAGAGACCCAGTACTTC.

The CDR3 sequence is CASSSRSGRNTEAFF. The CDR3 DNA reads TGTGCCAGCAGCTCAAGGTCAGGTCGAAACACTGAAGCTTTCTTT. The chain has TRBV7-9 and TRBJ1-1; D remains ambiguous. Germline CDR1 SEHNR, CDR2 FQNEAQ (reference sequence). V was trimmed by 4 bases and J by 2 bases, leaving 14 bases between them. The length of the CDR3 is 15 residues.

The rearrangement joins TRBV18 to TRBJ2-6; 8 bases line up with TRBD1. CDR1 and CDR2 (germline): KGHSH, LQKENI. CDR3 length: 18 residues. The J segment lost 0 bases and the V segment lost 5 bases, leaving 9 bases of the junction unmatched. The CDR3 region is CASSDGQGVFSGANVLTF. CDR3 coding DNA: TGTGCCAGCTCAGATGGACAGGGAGTTTTCTCTGGGGCCAACGTCCTGACTTTC.

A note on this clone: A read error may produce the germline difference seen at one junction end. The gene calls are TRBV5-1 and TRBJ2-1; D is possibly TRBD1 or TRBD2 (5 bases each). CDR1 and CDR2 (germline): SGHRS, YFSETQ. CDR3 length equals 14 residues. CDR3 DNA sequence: TGCGCCAGCAGTGTAGACAGAGACTACAATGAGCGGTTCTTC. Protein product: CASSVDRDYNERFF.

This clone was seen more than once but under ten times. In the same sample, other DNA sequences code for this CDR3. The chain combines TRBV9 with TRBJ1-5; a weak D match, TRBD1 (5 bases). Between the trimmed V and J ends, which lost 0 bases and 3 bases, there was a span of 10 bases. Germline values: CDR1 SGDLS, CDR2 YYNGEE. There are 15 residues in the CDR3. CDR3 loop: CASSVDGGANQPQHF. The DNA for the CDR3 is TGTGCCAGCAGCGTAGACGGCGGGGCCAATCAGCCCCAGCATTTT. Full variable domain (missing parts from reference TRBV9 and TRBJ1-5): DSGVTQTPKHLITATGQRVTLRCSPRSGDLSVYWYQQSLDQGLQFLIQYYNGEERAKGNILERFSAQQFPDLHSELNLSSLELGDSALYFCASSVDGGANQPQHFGDGTRLSIL.

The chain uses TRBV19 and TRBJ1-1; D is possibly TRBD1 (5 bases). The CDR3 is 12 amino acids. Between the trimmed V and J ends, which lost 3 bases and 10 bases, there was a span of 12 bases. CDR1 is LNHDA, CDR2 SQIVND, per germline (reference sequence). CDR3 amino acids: CASSIGHIGAFF. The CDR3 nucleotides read TGTGCCAGTAGTATCGGACACATAGGAGCTTTCTTT.

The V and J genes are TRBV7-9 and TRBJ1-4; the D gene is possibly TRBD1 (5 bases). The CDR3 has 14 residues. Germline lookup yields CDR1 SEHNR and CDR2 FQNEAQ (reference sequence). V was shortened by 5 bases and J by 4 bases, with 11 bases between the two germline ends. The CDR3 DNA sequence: TGTGCCAGCAGCCGGGGCCTCAGTAATGAAAAACTGTTTTTT. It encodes CASSRGLSNEKLFF.